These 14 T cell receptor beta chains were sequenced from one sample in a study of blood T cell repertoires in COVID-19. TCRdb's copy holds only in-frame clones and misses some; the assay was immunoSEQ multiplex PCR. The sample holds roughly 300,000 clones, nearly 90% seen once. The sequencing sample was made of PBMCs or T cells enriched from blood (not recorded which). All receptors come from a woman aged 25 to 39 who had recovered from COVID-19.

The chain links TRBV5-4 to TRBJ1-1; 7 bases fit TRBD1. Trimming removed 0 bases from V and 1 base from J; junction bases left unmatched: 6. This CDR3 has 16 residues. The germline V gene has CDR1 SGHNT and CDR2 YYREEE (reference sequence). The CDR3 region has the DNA TGTGCCAGCAGCTTGGGCACAGGGGTGCGGAACACTGAAGCTTTCTTT. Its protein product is CASSLGTGVRNTEAFF.

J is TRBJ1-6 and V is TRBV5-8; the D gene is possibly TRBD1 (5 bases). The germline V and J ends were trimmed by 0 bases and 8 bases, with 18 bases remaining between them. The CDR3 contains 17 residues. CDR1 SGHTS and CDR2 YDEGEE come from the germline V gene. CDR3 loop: CASSLAVLAGMDSPLHF. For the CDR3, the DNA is TGTGCCAGCAGCTTGGCGGTCTTGGCAGGGATGGATTCACCCCTCCACTTT.

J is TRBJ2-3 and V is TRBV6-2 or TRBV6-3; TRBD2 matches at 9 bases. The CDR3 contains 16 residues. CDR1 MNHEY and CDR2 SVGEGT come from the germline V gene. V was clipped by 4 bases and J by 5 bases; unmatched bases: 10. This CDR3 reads CASSSAGGRPGDTQYF. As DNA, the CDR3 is TGTGCCAGCAGTTCGGCGGGGGGGAGACCAGGAGATACGCAGTATTTT.

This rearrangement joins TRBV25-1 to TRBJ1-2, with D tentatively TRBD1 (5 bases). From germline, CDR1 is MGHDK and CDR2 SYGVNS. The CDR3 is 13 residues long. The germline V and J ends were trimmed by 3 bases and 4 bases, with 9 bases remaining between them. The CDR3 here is CASSDSTAYGYTF. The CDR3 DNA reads TGTGCCAGCAGTGATTCGACAGCCTATGGCTACACCTTC.

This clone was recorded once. The CDR3: CATSRDARTGSYTIYF. The CDR3 DNA is TGTGCCACCAGCAGAGATGCTAGGACAGGGTCCTACACCATATATTTT. The chain carries TRBV15 and TRBJ1-3; 8 bases fit TRBD1. Per the germline V gene, CDR1 is LNHNV and CDR2 is YYDKDF (reference sequence). The CDR3 totals 16 residues. Trimming cost V 0 bases and J 8 bases; bases outside gene matches: 9.

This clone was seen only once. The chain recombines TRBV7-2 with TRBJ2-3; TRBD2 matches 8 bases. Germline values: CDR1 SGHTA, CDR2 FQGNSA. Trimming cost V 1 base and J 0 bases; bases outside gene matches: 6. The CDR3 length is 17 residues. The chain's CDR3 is CASSLGASGLSTDTQYF. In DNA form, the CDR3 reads TGTGCCAGCAGCTTAGGGGCTAGCGGGTTGAGCACAGATACGCAGTATTTT. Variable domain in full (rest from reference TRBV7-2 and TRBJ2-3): GAGVSQSPSNKVTEKGKDVELRCDPISGHTALYWYRQSLGQGLEFLIYFQGNSAPDKSGLPSDRFSAERTGGSVSTLTIQRTQQEDSAVYLCASSLGASGLSTDTQYFGPGTRLTVL.

CDR3 coding DNA: TGTGCCAGCAGCCCAGGGGGTACAGGGACTTCCTATGGCTACACCTTC. As protein: CASSPGGTGTSYGYTF. The chain has TRBV7-9 and TRBJ1-2; 7 nucleotides match TRBD1. The germline CDR1 and CDR2 sequences are SEHNR and FQNEAQ (reference sequence). This CDR3 is built from 16 residues. The ends lost 5 bases at V and 4 bases at J; junction bases unmatched: 13. Looking up the rest from reference TRBV7-9 and TRBJ1-2 gives the full variable domain: DTGVSQNPRHKITKRGQNVTFRCDPISEHNRLYWYRQTLGQGPEFLTYFQNEAQLEKSRLLSDRFSAERPKGSFSTLEIQRTEQGDSAMYLCASSPGGTGTSYGYTFGSGTRLTVV.

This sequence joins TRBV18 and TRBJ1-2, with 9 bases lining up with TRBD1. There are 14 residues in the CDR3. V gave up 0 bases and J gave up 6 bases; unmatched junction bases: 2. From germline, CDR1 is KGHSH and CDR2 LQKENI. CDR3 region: CASSPPTGGDGYTF. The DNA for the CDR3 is TGTGCCAGCTCACCACCCACAGGGGGCGATGGCTACACCTTC.

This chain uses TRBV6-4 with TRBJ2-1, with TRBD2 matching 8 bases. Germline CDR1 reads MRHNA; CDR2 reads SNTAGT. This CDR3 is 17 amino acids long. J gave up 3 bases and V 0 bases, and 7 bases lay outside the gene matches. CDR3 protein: CASSDSTVAGSYNEQFF. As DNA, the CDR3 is TGTGCCAGCAGTGACTCGACGGTAGCGGGGAGCTACAATGAGCAGTTCTTC.

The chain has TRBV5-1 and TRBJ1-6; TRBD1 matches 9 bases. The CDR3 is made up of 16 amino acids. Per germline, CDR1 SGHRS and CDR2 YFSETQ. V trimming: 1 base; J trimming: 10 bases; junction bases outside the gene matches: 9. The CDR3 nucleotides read TGCGCCAGCAGCTTGAGGGGCGTGGACAGGGGCTCACCCCTCCACTTT. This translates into CASSLRGVDRGSPLHF. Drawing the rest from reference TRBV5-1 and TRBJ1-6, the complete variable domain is KAGVTQTPRYLIKTRGQQVTLSCSPISGHRSVSWYQQTPGQGLQFLFEYFSETQRNKGNFPGRFSGRQFSNSRSEMNVSTLELGDSALYLCASSLRGVDRGSPLHFGNGTRLTVT.

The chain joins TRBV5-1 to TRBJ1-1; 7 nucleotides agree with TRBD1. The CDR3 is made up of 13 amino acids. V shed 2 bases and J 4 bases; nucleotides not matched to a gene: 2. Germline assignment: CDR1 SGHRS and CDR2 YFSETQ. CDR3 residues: CASSFTGATEAFF. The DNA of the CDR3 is TGCGCCAGCAGCTTTACAGGGGCCACTGAAGCTTTCTTT.

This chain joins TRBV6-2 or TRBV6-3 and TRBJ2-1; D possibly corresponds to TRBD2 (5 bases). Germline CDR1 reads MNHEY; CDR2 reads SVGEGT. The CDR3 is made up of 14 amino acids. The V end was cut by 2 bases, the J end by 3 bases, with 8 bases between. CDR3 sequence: CASSYVGSYNEQFF. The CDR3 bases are TGTGCCAGCAGTTACGTGGGGAGCTACAATGAGCAGTTCTTC.

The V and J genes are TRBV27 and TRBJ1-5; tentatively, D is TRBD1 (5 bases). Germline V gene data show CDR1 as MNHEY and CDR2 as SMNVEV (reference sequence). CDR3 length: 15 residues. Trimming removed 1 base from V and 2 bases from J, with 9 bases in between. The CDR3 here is CASSLLGVGNQPQHF. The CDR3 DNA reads TGTGCCAGCAGTTTATTAGGGGTTGGCAATCAGCCCCAGCATTTT.

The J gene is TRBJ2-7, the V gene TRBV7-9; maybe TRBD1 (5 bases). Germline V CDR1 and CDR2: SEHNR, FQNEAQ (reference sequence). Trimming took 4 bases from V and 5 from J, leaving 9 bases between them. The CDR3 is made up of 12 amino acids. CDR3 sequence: CASSSRVNEQYF. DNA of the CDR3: TGTGCCAGCAGCTCCAGGGTCAACGAGCAGTACTTC.